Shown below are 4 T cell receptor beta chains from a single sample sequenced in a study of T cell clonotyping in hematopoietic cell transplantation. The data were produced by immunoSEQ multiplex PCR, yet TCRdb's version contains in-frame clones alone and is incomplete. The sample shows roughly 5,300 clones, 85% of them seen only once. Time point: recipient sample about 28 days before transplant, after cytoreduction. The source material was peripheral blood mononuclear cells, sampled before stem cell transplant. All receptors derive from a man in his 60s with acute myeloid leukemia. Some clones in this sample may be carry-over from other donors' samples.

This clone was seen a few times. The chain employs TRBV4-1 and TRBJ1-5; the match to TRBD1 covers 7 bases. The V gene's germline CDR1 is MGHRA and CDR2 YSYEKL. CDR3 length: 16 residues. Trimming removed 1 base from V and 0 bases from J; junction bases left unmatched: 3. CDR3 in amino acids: CASSQGRGNSNQPQHF. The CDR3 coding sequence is TGCGCCAGCAGCCAAGGCAGGGGGAATAGCAATCAGCCCCAGCATTTT.

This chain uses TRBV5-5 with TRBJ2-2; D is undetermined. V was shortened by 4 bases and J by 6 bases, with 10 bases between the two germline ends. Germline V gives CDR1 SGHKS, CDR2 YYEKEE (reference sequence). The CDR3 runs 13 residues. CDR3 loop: CASSPRAAGELFF. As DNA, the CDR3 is TGTGCCAGCAGCCCTCGGGCGGCCGGGGAGCTGTTTTTT.

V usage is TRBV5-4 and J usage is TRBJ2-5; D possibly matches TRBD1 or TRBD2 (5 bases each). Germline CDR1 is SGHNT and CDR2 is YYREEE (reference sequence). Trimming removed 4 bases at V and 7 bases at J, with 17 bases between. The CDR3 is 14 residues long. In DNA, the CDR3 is TGTGCCAGCAGCCCTGCCGGGACCGCTCGGACCCAGTACTTC. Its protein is CASSPAGTARTQYF.

The chain's CDR3 is CSVERVQADTQYF. The DNA of the CDR3 is TGCAGCGTTGAAAGGGTTCAAGCAGATACGCAGTATTTT. The chain recombines TRBV29-1 with TRBJ2-3; D ambiguous. The V gene lost 2 bases and the J gene lost 4 bases, with 10 bases spanning the gap. The CDR3 covers 13 residues. Germline values: CDR1 SQVTM, CDR2 ANQGSEA.